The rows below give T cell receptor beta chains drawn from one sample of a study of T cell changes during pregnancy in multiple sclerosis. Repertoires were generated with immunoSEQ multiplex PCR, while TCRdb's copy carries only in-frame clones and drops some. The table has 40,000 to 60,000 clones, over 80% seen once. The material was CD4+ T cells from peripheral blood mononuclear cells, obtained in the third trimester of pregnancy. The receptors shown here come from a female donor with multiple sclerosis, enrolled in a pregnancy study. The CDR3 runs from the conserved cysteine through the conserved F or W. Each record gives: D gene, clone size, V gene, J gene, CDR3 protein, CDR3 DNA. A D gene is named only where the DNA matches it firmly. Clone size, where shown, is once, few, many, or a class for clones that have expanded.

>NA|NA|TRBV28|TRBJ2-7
CASSLTKPWEQYF
TGTGCCAGCAGTTTAACGAAGCCCTGGGAGCAGTACTTC
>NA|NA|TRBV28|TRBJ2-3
CASSFNTDTQYF
TGTGCCAGCAGTTTTAACACAGATACGCAGTATTTT
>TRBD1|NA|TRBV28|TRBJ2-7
CASSTLGFGDRGYEQYF
TGTGCCAGCAGTACGCTAGGGTTCGGGGACAGGGGTTACGAGCAGTACTTC
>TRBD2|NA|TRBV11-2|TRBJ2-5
CASSPGLAGGIVREETQYF
TGTGCCAGCAGCCCGGGACTAGCGGGAGGGATCGTCAGGGAAGAGACCCAGTACTTC
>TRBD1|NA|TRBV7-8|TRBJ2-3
CASSSQGGFVTDTQYF
TGTGCCAGCAGCTCTCAAGGGGGCTTCGTTACAGATACGCAGTATTTT
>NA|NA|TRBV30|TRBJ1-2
CAWSTDRLYGYTF
TGTGCCTGGAGTACCGACAGGTTATATGGCTACACCTTC
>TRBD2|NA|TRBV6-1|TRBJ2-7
CASSYPLAGWDEQYF
TGTGCCAGCAGCTATCCTCTAGCGGGCTGGGACGAGCAGTACTTC
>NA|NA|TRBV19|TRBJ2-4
CASSSGRLRAKNIQYF
TGTGCCAGTAGTTCAGGTAGATTAAGGGCCAAAAACATTCAGTACTTC
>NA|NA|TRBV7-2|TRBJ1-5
CASSSHRVSQPQHF
TGTGCCAGCAGCTCTCACAGGGTGTCGCAGCCCCAGCATTTT
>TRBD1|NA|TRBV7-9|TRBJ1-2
CASSSWTGEVVGLYGYTF
TGTGCCAGCAGCTCCTGGACAGGGGAGGTAGTTGGGCTATATGGCTACACCTTC
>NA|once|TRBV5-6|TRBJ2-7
CASSLVGVAGPYYEQYF
TGTGCCAGCAGCTTGGTGGGGGTGGCGGGACCGTACTACGAGCAGTACTTC
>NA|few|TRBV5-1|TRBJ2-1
CASSSDSSSYNEQFF
TGCGCCAGCAGCTCGGACAGCTCCAGTTACAATGAGCAGTTCTTC
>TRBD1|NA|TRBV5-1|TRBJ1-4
CASSLGGTGREKLFF
TGCGCCAGCAGCTTGGGGGGGACAGGAAGGGAAAAACTGTTTTTT
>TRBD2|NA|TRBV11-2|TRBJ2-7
CASSLAGVYEQYF
TGTGCCAGCAGCCTAGCGGGAGTATACGAGCAGTACTTC
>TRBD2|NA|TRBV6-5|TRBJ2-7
CASSYPSGPSGEQYF
TGTGCCAGCAGTTACCCTAGCGGCCCCTCCGGAGAGCAGTACTTC
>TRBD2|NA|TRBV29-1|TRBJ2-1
CSAKRETHNEQFF
TGCAGCGCTAAGCGGGAGACCCACAATGAGCAGTTCTTC
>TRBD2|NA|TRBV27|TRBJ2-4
CASSAREGAKNIQYF
TGTGCCAGCAGTGCGAGGGAGGGCGCTAAAAACATTCAGTACTTC
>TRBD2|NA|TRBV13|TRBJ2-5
CASSLGQAGVTQYF
TGTGCCAGCAGCTTAGGCCAAGCGGGGGTGACCCAGTACTTC
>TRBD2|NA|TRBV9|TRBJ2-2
CASSIAASGKNGELFF
TGTGCCAGCAGCATCGCCGCTAGCGGAAAGAACGGGGAGCTGTTTTTT
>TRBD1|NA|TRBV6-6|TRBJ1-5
CASSSLTGSNQPQHF
TGTGCCAGCAGTTCTCTGACAGGGAGCAATCAGCCCCAGCATTTT
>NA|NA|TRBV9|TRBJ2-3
CASSVAQAGDKDTQYF
TGTGCCAGCAGCGTAGCTCAGGCAGGGGACAAAGATACGCAGTATTTT
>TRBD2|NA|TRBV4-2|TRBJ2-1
CASTGEVSGTSGRGNEQFF
TGTGCCAGCACGGGAGAAGTATCCGGGACTAGCGGGAGGGGCAATGAGCAGTTCTTC
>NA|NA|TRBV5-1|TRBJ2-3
CASSLDGTPIGDTQYF
TGCGCCAGCAGCTTGGATGGGACTCCGATAGGGGATACGCAGTATTTT
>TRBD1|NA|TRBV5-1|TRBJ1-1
CASSLGGTTGEFF
TGCGCCAGCAGCTTGGGGGGGACGACAGGGGAGTTCTTT
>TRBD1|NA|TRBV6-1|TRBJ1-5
CASRGQGGQPQHF
TGTGCCAGCAGGGGACAGGGAGGACAGCCCCAGCATTTT
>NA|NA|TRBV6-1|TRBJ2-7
CASSEWNWSYEQYF
TGTGCCAGCAGTGAATGGAACTGGAGCTACGAGCAGTACTTC
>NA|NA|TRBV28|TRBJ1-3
CASSRQSLRNTIYF
TGTGCCAGCAGTCGACAGAGCCTAAGAAACACCATATATTTT
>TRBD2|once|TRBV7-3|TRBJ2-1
CASSLTLGGRAGQNEQFF
TGTGCCAGCAGCTTAACGTTAGGCGGGAGGGCCGGGCAGAATGAGCAGTTCTTC
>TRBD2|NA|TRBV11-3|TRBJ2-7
CASSLGGGSSYEQYF
TGTGCCAGCAGCTTAGGCGGGGGGAGCTCCTACGAGCAGTACTTC
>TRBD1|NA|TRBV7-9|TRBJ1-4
CASSYRTGVEKLFF
TGTGCCAGCAGCTACAGGACAGGGGTTGAAAAACTGTTTTTT
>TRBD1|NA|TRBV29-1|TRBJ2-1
CSFGQGNEQFF
TGCAGCTTCGGACAGGGGAATGAGCAGTTCTTC
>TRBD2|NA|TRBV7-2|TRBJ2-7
CASSFGTSGKGEQYF
TGTGCCAGCAGCTTCGGGACTAGCGGCAAGGGCGAGCAGTACTTC
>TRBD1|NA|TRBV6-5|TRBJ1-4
CASSQGQGHEKLFF
TGTGCCAGCAGTCAAGGACAGGGGCATGAAAAACTGTTTTTT
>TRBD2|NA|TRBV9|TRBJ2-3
CASSASGRVGTDTQYF
TGTGCCAGCAGCGCTAGCGGGAGAGTCGGTACAGATACGCAGTATTTT
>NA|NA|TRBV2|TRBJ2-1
CASSEQISYNEQFF
TGTGCCAGCAGTGAACAGATCTCCTACAATGAGCAGTTCTTC